These 21 T cell receptor beta chains were all obtained from the same sample, sequenced in a study of the immune and genomic landscape of osteosarcoma. Produced via immunoSEQ multiplex PCR; TCRdb's table is partial and in-frame only. The repertoire holds several thousand clones, with roughly 78% as singletons. The post-treatment osteosarcoma tumors were primary, local recurrence or metastasis specimens from poor-prognosis patients. What was sequenced was osteosarcoma tumor tissue from the femur. These receptors all stem from a human donor with osteosarcoma.

Here the CDR3 DNA reads TGTGCCAGTAGTATCAGCTCTGGGCGCCCAGTCATTAGTACGCAGTATTTT. Translated: CASSISSGRPVISTQYF. The chain uses TRBV19 and TRBJ2-3, with no clear D. The germline CDR1 and CDR2 sequences are LNHDA and SQIVND (reference sequence). This CDR3 contains 17 residues. V gave up 3 bases and J gave up 8 bases, with 24 bases separating them.

This rearrangement joins TRBV5-6 to TRBJ2-5; possibly TRBD1 for D (5 bases). The J call may be wrong; the DNA end is better matched by TRBJ2-7. Looked up from germline, CDR1 is SGHDT and CDR2 is YYEEEE. The length of the CDR3 is 16 residues. CDR3 residues: CASSPRVRDPFYEQYF. The CDR3 bases are TGTGCCAGCAGCCCTCGGGTCAGGGATCCATTCTACGAGCAGTACTTC.

This chain uses TRBV5-8 with TRBJ2-7; either TRBD1 or TRBD2 may fit D (5 bases each). Germline V gene lookup returns CDR1 SGHTS and CDR2 YDEGEE. CDR3 size: 13 residues. Trimming removed 5 bases at V and 3 bases at J, with 12 bases between. The CDR3 region is CASRPRGLYEQYF. Written as DNA, the CDR3 is TGTGCCAGCAGGCCGAGGGGCCTCTACGAGCAGTACTTC.

The chain recombines TRBV11-2 with TRBJ2-3; D could derive from TRBD1 or TRBD2 (5 bases each). The V and J ends lost 5 bases and 2 bases respectively, with 14 bases between them. CDR3 length equals 15 residues. The germline CDR1 and CDR2 sequences are SGHAT and FQNNGV. The CDR3 loop is CASSTPGTLTDTQYF. Here the CDR3 DNA reads TGTGCCAGCAGCACCCCCGGGACGCTCACAGATACGCAGTATTTT. The full variable domain, in which reference TRBV11-2 and TRBJ2-3 provide the parts outside the CDR3, is EAGVAQSPRYKIIEKRQSVAFWCNPISGHATLYWYQQILGQGPKLLIQFQNNGVVDDSQLPKDRFSAERLKGVDSTLKIQPAKLEDSAVYLCASSTPGTLTDTQYFGPGTRLTVL.

This chain links TRBV27 with TRBJ2-1; D assignment may be TRBD1 or TRBD2 (6 bases each). The CDR3 is 16 amino acids. CDR1 is MNHEY, CDR2 SMNVEV, per germline (reference sequence). Trimming took off 2 bases at V and 9 bases at J, with 20 bases between the two ends. This CDR3 reads CASSLNWYAPGAEQFF. In DNA, the CDR3 is TGTGCCAGCAGTTTAAACTGGTACGCCCCGGGGGCTGAGCAGTTCTTC.

For the CDR3, the DNA is TGCGCCAGCAGCTTGACCCCGGGAACGGAGACCCAGTACTTC. The encoded protein is CASSLTPGTETQYF. This chain connects TRBV5-1 to TRBJ2-5; tentative D call: TRBD2 (5 bases). CDR1 and CDR2 (germline): SGHRS, YFSETQ. Trimming took 1 base from V and 5 from J, leaving 12 bases between them. The CDR3 contains 14 residues. The full variable domain, completed using reference TRBV5-1 and TRBJ2-5, is KAGVTQTPRYLIKTRGQQVTLSCSPISGHRSVSWYQQTPGQGLQFLFEYFSETQRNKGNFPGRFSGRQFSNSRSEMNVSTLELGDSALYLCASSLTPGTETQYFGPGTRLLVL.

This chain joins TRBV19 and TRBJ1-5; D unclear. Germline CDR1 is LNHDA and CDR2 is SQIVND (reference sequence). The CDR3 extends over 13 amino acids. Trimming pared 7 bases from V and 5 bases from J, leaving 12 bases between. CDR3 loop: CASMEAYYQPQHF. CDR3 nucleotides: TGTGCCAGTATGGAGGCATATTATCAGCCCCAGCATTTT.

This clone was detected a few times. The chain couples TRBV25-1 to TRBJ2-7; TRBD1 agrees at 9 bases. Germline lookup yields CDR1 MGHDK and CDR2 SYGVNS. V gave up 2 bases and J gave up 5 bases; unmatched junction bases: 7. This CDR3 is 15 amino acids long. CDR3 in DNA: TGTGCCAGCAGTGAAAGGGACAGGGAGTCCCACGAGCAGTACTTC. The encoded protein is CASSERDRESHEQYF.

This clone was detected once. This chain uses TRBV6-1 with TRBJ2-1, with D possibly TRBD2 on 7 matching bases. This CDR3 is 15 amino acids long. Trimming took off 7 bases at V and 3 bases at J, with 16 bases between the two ends. In germline, CDR1 is MNHNS, CDR2 SASEGT. The CDR3 DNA follows: TGTGCCAGCATGGGGGGGGCGAATCACTACAATGAGCAGTTCTTC. Its protein product is CASMGGANHYNEQFF.

V and J are TRBV15 and TRBJ1-5, with 9 bases aligning to TRBD1. The CDR3 contains 17 residues. CDR1 and CDR2 (germline): LNHNV, YYDKDF (reference sequence). The J segment lost 6 bases and the V segment lost 0 bases, leaving 9 bases of the junction unmatched. The chain's CDR3 is CATSRDLDRGEGQPQHF. DNA of the CDR3: TGTGCCACCAGCAGAGATTTGGACAGGGGAGAAGGTCAGCCCCAGCATTTT.

The CDR3 coding sequence is TGCGCCAGCAGCTTAGGCAGGGCCACCTACAATGAGCAGTTCTTC. This sequence encodes CASSLGRATYNEQFF. The V gene is TRBV5-1, the J gene TRBJ2-1; the D gene is possibly TRBD1 (5 bases). This CDR3 contains 15 residues. Germline lookup yields CDR1 SGHRS and CDR2 YFSETQ. Between the trimmed V and J ends, which lost 2 bases and 2 bases, there was a span of 11 bases.

V gene TRBV4-1 combines with J gene TRBJ2-5, with 8 bases matching TRBD1. The CDR3 covers 16 residues. CDR1 and CDR2 (germline): MGHRA, YSYEKL. Trimming removed 4 bases from V and 2 bases from J; junction bases left unmatched: 9. This chain's CDR3 is CASSLGRTGFQETQYF. Here the CDR3 DNA reads TGCGCCAGCAGCCTCGGACGGACAGGGTTTCAAGAGACCCAGTACTTC.

The chain couples TRBV4-3 to TRBJ2-3, with TRBD1 matching over 7 bases. Germline values: CDR1 LGHNA, CDR2 YSLEER. This CDR3 region has 15 residues. J gave up 0 bases and V 4 bases, and 4 bases lay outside the gene matches. CDR3 DNA sequence: TGCGCCAGCAGCCTAGGGACAGCCAGCACAGATACGCAGTATTTT. This gives the protein CASSLGTASTDTQYF.

The chain carries TRBV28 and TRBJ1-2; TRBD1 agrees at 7 bases. V lost 4 bases to trimming and J lost 7 bases; unmatched junction nucleotides: 12. The CDR3 covers 15 residues. Germline CDR1 reads MDHEN; CDR2 reads SYDVKM. The CDR3 loop reads CASSYTRTGRFGYTF. DNA of the CDR3: TGTGCCAGCAGTTACACTAGGACAGGTCGCTTTGGCTACACCTTC.

This clone was detected a few times. The chain employs TRBV25-1 and TRBJ2-7; 8 bases map to TRBD1. Germline CDR1 reads MGHDK; CDR2 reads SYGVNS. The junction had 7 bases not matched to a gene; V was cut back by 6 bases and J by 3 bases. The CDR3 has 14 amino acids. The DNA for the CDR3 is TGTGCCAGCAGAAGACAGGGGCCAAGCTACGAGCAGTACTTC. Encoded protein: CASRRQGPSYEQYF.

This clone was seen only a few times. J is TRBJ1-2 and V is TRBV15; D might be TRBD1 (6 bases). Trimming shortened V by 3 bases and J by 3 bases, and 14 bases separated the two germline ends. Germline V gene data show CDR1 as LNHNV and CDR2 as YYDKDF (reference sequence). The length of the CDR3 is 15 residues. CDR3: CATSSIRGGYYGYTF. CDR3 bases: TGTGCCACCAGCAGTATCAGAGGGGGGTACTATGGCTACACCTTC.

V and J are TRBV6-1 and TRBJ2-5, with D perhaps being TRBD1 or TRBD2 (6 bases each). Trimming cost V 6 bases and J 1 base, with 9 bases left between them. The germline CDR1 and CDR2 sequences are MNHNS and SASEGT. The CDR3 has 13 residues. The CDR3 bases are TGTGCCAGCAGCAGGGGAGGCCAAGAGACCCAGTACTTC. This translates into CASSRGGQETQYF.

This chain connects TRBV9 to TRBJ1-1, with D tentatively TRBD1 (6 bases). Germline assignment: CDR1 SGDLS and CDR2 YYNGEE. This CDR3 has 15 amino acids. The V and J ends lost 4 bases and 0 bases respectively, with 13 bases between them. This chain's CDR3 is CASSLTTGMNTEAFF. In nucleotides, the CDR3 is TGTGCCAGCAGCCTGACGACAGGTATGAACACTGAAGCTTTCTTT.

The V and J genes are TRBV28 and TRBJ1-2, with D perhaps matching TRBD1 (6 bases). V was clipped by 7 bases and J by 6 bases, with 18 bases between them. CDR1 and CDR2 (germline): MDHEN, SYDVKM. The length of the CDR3 is 14 residues. The DNA for the CDR3 is TGTGCCAGCAAACTAACAGGGTACCCTAATGGCTACACCTTC. Encoded protein: CASKLTGYPNGYTF.

The genes are TRBV28 and TRBJ1-4, with 7 bases lining up with TRBD1. The CDR3 extends over 16 amino acids. Germline-derived CDR1 and CDR2 are MDHEN and SYDVKM. V shed 3 bases, J shed 4 bases, and the junction held 8 bases outside the gene matches. The CDR3 DNA is TGTGCCAGCAGTTTGACCCAGGGACAGATTAATGAAAAACTGTTTTTT. It specifies CASSLTQGQINEKLFF.

This clone appeared a few times. The rearrangement joins TRBV4-3 to TRBJ1-1, with no clear D. Germline values: CDR1 LGHNA, CDR2 YSLEER. This CDR3 has 13 amino acids. The ends were cut back, 2 bases at V and 4 bases at J, with 8 bases in the middle. The CDR3 reads CASSQYSATEAFF. In DNA form, the CDR3 reads TGCGCCAGCAGCCAATACAGTGCCACTGAAGCTTTCTTT.